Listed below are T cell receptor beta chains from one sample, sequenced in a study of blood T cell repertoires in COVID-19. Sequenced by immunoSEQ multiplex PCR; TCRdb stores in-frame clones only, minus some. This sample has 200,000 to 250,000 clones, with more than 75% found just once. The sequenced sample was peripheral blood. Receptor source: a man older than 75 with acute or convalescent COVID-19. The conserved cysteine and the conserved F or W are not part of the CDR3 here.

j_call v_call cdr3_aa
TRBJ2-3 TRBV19 ASSKEGPGADTQY
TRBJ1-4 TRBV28 ATTDRAKLF
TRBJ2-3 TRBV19 ASSGDRLLTTDTQY
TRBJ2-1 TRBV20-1 SASGGDRGNEQF
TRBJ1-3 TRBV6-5 ASSAGVTIY
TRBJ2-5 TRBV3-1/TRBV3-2 ASSQGTSGNVKETQY
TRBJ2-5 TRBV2 ASRGQGETQY
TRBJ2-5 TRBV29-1 SVVGETQY
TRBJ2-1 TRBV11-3 ASSSGRTSLYNEQF
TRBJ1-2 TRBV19 ASSEETGSDGYT
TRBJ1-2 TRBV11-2 ASSLRFNYGYT
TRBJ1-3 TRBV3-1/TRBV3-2 ASSQGAGLGNTIY
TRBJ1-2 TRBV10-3 AIGKGVQDYGYT
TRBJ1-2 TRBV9 ASSVEVSGALRNYGYT
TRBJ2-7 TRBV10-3 AISQDRLYEQY
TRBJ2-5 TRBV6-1 ASSEDKLRLETQY
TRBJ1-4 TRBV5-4 ASSWTGGGTNEKLF
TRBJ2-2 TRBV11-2 ASSLVGPLTGELF
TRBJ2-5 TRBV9 ASSSDGEGQETQY
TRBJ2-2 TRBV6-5 ASSYGTRHTGELF
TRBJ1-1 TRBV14 ASSQENFRAEAF
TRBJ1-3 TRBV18 ASSLRDRGNTIY
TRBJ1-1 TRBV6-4 ASRAVTGSTEAF
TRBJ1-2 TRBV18 ASSPSGRALNYGYT
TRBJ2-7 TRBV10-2 ANDRGNYEQY
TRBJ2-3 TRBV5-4 ASSLDRSSTDTQY
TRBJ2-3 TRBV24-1 ATALTGLDTDTQY
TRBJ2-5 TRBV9 ASSVDGLAQETQY
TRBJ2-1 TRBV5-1 ASSGRQGFTYNEQF
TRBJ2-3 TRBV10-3 AISGRSRGSIDTQY
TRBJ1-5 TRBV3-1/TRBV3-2 ASSQSEGNQPQH
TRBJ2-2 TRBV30 AWYLDGRLNTGELF
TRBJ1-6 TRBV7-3 ASSSGDGENSPLH
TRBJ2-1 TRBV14 ASSRGLYNEQF
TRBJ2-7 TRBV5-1 ASSPFQGQGYEQY
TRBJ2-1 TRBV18 ASSETSVYNEQF
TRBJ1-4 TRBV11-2 ASSLGDRGRFEKLF
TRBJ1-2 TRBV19 ASSSLSTGGGYT
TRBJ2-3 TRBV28 ASRSRGLGTDTQY
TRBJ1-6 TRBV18 ASSPGQGGNSPLH
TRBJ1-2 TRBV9 ASSVGEGALFGYT
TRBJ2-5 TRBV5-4 ASSPGGASGIETQY
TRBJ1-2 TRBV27 ASSRPDRGIDGYT
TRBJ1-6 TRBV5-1 ASSLPGEYNSPLH
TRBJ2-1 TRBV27 ASPRTGQKRNEQF
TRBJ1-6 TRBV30 AWSQGRNNSPLH
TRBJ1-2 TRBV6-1 ASSEGWTPTYGYT
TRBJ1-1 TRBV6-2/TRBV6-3 ASSSYLNTEAF
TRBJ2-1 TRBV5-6 ASSVGARLATYNEQF
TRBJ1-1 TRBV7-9 ASSLAQGQGVAEAF
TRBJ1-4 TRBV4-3 ASSQAPIQGWGEKLF
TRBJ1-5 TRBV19 ASSSFRGGRCQPQH
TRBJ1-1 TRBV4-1 ASSDDRPSQNTEAF
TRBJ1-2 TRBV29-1 SARGQDYGYT